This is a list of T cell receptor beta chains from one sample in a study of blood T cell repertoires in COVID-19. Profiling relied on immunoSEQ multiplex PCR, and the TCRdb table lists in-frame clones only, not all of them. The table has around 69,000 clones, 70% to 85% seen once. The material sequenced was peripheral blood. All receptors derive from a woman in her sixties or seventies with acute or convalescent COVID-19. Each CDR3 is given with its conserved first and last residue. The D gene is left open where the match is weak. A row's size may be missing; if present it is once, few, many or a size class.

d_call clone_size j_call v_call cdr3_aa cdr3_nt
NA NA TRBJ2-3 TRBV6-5 CASSRDPRDTQYF TGTGCCAGCAGTCGAGACCCGAGGGATACGCAGTATTTT
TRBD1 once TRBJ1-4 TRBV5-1 CASGVGTGSEKLFF TGCGCCAGCGGAGTTGGGACAGGGAGTGAAAAACTGTTTTTT
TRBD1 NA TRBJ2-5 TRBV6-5 CASIQDRGETQYF TGTGCCAGCATTCAAGACAGGGGGGAGACCCAGTACTTC
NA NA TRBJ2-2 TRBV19 CASSISGVATGELFF TGTGCCAGTAGTATTTCAGGGGTGGCCACCGGGGAGCTGTTTTTT
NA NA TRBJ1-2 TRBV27 CASSLTTGLGGYTF TGTGCCAGCAGTTTAACAACAGGGTTAGGCGGCTACACCTTC
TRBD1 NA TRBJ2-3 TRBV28 CASREPGQGWDTQYF TGTGCCAGCAGGGAGCCGGGACAGGGGTGGGATACGCAGTATTTT
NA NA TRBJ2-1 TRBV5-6 CASSPGPRVADEQFF TGTGCCAGCAGTCCCGGTCCCAGGGTCGCCGATGAGCAGTTCTTC
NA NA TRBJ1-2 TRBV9 CASTPEGDYGYTF TGTGCCAGCACCCCAGAGGGGGACTATGGCTACACCTTC
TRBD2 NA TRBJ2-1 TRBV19 CASAPSGRREQFF TGTGCCAGTGCCCCTAGCGGGAGACGTGAGCAGTTCTTC
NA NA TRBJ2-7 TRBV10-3 CAIKSARTTYEQYF TGTGCCATCAAGTCTGCGCGGACTACCTACGAGCAGTACTTC
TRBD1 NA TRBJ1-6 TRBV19 CASSMQGQGGGSSPLHF TGTGCCAGTAGTATGCAGGGACAGGGCGGCGGAAGTTCACCCCTCCACTTT
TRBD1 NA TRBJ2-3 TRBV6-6 CASSYRDRADTQYF TGTGCCAGCAGTTACCGGGACAGGGCAGATACGCAGTATTTT